The clone carrying this T cell receptor beta chain was seen only once. No antigen is known for it. The sample belongs to a study of vaccination and CD4 T cells after COVID-19. Study as a whole: Six males and four females, two of them Hispanic, were enrolled as convalescents.

Whole-study findings and limits: Researchers report that a median about 87% of reactive clones in convalescent patients surfaced only post-vaccination. Median SARS-CoV-2-reactive clonotypes rose from roughly 22 to 38, not significantly.

Germline V gives CDR1 MNHEY, CDR2 SMNVEV (reference sequence). Trimming cost V 3 bases and J 1 base; bases outside gene matches: 9. The CDR3 sequence is 18 residues long. Treatment specified: approximately nine-day PBMC culture with coronavirus spike peptide pools or control peptides (ViraFEST assay). Oncomine TCR Beta short-read sequencing was applied to DNA from cultured CD4+ T cells. TCRdb redid the calling of the PCR reads with MiXCR, one entry per CDR3 protein. Seen here are some 16,000 distinct CDR3 sequences, roughly 76% observed once, and the top ten hold roughly 18%. The chain links TRBV27 to TRBJ2-2; 9 bases fit TRBD2. The sequence came from a human donor who had recovered from COVID-19. The sample consisted of CD4+ T cells from blood, cultured in vitro. The CDR3 protein is CASSFGSGRPLNTGELFF. The CDR3 region has the DNA TGTGCCAGCAGTTTCGGGAGCGGGAGGCCCCTGAACACCGGGGAGCTGTTTTTT.